This T cell receptor (beta chain) stems from a study of T cell changes during pregnancy in multiple sclerosis (dated by TCRdb to between 2017 and 2020). Notes on the research overall: In women with multiple sclerosis, the researchers looked at how the T cell repertoire shifted as pregnancy progressed.

The receptor library was made with the immunoSEQ multiplex PCR assay. As stored in TCRdb, this immuneACCESS dataset retains in-frame rearrangements with V and J assigned. A fraction of the clones does not appear; measured against another copy, unresolved V genes explain less than half of the discrepancy, and the remainder lacks a known reason. The sample table holds some 51,000 clones, of which 90% to 95% were seen once. The top ten constitute around 0.6% of the sample. About this clone: There is no known antigen for this receptor. Base qualities were left out, and no much larger clone turns up one base away.

The V end loses 3 bases and the J end loses 10 bases, and a stretch of 13 bases separates them. Including the terminal cysteine and phenylalanine, the CDR3 comprises 14 residues. This entry keeps only the CDR3 DNA: 42 bases, framed from base 1. CDR1 and CDR2 were assigned from the germline V gene as SGHVS and FNYEAQ. This sequence uses TRBV7-6 and TRBJ1-6, with an unclear D gene assignment. The sequence derives from a female donor with multiple sclerosis, enrolled in a pregnancy study. The sample was CD4+ T cells from peripheral blood mononuclear cells, taken in the second trimester of pregnancy. The CDR3 in this case is CASSFNSLGSPLHF. The nucleotide sequence reads as follows: TGTGCCAGCAGCTTCAACAGTTTAGGATCACCCCTCCACTTT.